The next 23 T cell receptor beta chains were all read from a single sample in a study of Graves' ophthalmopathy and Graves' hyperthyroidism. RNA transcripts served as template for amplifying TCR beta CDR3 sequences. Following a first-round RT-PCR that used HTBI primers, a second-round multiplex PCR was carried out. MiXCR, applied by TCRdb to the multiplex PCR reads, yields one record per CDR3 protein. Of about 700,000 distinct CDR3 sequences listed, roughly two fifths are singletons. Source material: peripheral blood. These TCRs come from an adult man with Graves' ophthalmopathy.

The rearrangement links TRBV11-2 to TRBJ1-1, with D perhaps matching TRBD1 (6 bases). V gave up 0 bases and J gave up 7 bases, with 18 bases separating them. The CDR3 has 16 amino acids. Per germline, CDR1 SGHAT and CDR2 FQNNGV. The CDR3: CASSLDQARGPNEAFF. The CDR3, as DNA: TGTGCCAGCAGCTTAGATCAGGCCAGGGGCCCCAATGAAGCTTTCTTT.

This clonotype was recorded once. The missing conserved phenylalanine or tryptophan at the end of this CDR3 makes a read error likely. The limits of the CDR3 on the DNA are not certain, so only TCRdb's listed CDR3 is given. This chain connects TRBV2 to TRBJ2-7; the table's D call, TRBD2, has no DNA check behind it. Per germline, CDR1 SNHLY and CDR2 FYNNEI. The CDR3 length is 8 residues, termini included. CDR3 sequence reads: CASSSWTS.

DNA for the CDR3: TGTGCCAGCAGTTTATCCGCAAAAAATTCACCCCTCCACTTT. Translation: CASSLSAKNSPLHF. The rearrangement uses TRBV9 and TRBJ1-6, with D uncertain. V was clipped by 5 bases and J by 7 bases, with 13 bases between them. Germline V gives CDR1 SGDLS, CDR2 YYNGEE. The CDR3 runs to 14 residues.

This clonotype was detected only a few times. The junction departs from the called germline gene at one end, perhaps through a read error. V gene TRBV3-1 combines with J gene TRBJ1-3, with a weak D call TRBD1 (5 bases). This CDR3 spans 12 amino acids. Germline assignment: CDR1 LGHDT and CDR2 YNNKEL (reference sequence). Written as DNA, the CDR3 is TGTGCCAGCAGCCAAGATAACAGGCAGCTATCCTTT. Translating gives CASSQDNRQLSF.

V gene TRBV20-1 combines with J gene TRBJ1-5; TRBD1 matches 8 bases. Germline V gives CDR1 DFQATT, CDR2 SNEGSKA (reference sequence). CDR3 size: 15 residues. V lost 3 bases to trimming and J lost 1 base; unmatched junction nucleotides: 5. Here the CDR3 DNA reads TGCAGTGCTAGGACAGGGGATCTCAGCAATCAGCCCCAGCATTTT. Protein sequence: CSARTGDLSNQPQHF.

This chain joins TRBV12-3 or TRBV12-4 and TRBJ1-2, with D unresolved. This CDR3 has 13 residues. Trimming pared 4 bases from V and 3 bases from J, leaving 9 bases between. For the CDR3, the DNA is TGTGCCAGCAGTTCGATGGGCCACTATGGCTACACCTTC. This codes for CASSSMGHYGYTF.

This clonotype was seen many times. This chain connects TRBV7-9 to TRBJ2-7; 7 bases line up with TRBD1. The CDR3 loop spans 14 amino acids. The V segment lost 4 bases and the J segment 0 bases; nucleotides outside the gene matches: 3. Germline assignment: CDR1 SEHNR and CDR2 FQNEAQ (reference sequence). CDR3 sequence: CASSSRDSSYEQYF. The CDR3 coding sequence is TGTGCCAGCAGCTCCCGGGACAGCTCCTACGAGCAGTACTTC.

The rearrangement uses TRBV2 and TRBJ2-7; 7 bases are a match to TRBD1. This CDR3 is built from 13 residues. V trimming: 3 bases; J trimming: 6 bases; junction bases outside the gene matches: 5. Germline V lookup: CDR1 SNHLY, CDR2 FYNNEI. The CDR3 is CASSETGSSEQYF. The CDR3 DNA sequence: TGTGCCAGCAGTGAGACAGGGTCTAGCGAGCAGTACTTC. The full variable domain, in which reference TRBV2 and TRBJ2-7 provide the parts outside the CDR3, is EPEVTQTPSHQVTQMGQEVILRCVPISNHLYFYWYRQILGQKVEFLVSFYNNEISEKSEIFDDQFSVERPDGSNFTLKIRSTKLEDSAMYFCASSETGSSEQYFGPGTRLTVT.

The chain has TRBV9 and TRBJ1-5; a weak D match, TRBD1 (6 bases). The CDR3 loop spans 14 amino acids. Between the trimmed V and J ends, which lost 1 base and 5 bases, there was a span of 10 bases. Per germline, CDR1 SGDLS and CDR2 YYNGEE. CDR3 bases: TGTGCCAGCAGCGTATGGGGGGGCGATCAGCCCCAGCATTTT. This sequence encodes CASSVWGGDQPQHF.

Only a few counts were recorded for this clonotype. The CDR3 DNA sequence: TGTGCCAGCAGCCATCCCCGGCGGGTGGAGACCCAGTACTTC. Translation gives CASSHPRRVETQYF. This chain links TRBV7-9 with TRBJ2-5; TRBD2 might be the D (5 bases). Germline values: CDR1 SEHNR, CDR2 FQNEAQ (reference sequence). The CDR3 extends over 14 amino acids. The V end was cut by 5 bases, the J end by 5 bases, with 15 bases between. The full variable domain, rest sourced from reference TRBV7-9 and TRBJ2-5, is DTGVSQNPRHKITKRGQNVTFRCDPISEHNRLYWYRQTLGQGPEFLTYFQNEAQLEKSRLLSDRFSAERPKGSFSTLEIQRTEQGDSAMYLCASSHPRRVETQYFGPGTRLLVL.

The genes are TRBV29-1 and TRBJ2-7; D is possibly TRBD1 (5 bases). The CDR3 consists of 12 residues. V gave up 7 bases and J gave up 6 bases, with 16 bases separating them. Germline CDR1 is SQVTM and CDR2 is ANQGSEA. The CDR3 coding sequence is TGCAGCGCTGCCGACAGATCCAGCGAGCAGTACTTC. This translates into CSAADRSSEQYF.

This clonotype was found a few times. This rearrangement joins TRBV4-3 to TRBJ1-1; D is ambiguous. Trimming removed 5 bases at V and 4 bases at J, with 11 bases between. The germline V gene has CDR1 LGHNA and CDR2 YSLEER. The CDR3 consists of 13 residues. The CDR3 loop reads CASSRFRATEAFF. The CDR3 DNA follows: TGCGCCAGCAGCAGGTTTAGGGCCACTGAAGCTTTCTTT.

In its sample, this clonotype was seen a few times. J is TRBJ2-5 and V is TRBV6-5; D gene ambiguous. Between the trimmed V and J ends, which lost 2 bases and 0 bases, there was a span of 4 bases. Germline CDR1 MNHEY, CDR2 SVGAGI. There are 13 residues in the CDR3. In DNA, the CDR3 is TGTGCCAGCAGTTACGTGGACCAAGAGACCCAGTACTTC. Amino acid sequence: CASSYVDQETQYF.

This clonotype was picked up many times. The CDR3 here is CASRGTRQNTGELFF. DNA for the CDR3: TGTGCCAGCAGGGGTACAAGACAGAACACCGGGGAGCTGTTTTTT. The chain recombines TRBV2 with TRBJ2-2, with D uncertain. V was cut by 6 bases and J by 1 base, with 12 bases left in between. There are 15 residues in the CDR3. The germline V gene has CDR1 SNHLY and CDR2 FYNNEI.

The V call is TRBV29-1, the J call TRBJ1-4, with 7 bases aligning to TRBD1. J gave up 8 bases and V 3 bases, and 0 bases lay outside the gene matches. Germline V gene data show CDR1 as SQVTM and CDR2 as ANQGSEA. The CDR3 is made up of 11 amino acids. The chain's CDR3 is CSVEDREKLFF. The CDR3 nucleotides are TGCAGCGTTGAGGACAGGGAAAAACTGTTTTTT.

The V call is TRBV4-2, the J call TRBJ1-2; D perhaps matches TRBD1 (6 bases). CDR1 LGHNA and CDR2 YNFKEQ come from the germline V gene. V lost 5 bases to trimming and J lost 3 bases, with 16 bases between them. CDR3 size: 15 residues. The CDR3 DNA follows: TGTGCCAGCAGCTTGGTCTCCGGGGGGCACTATGGCTACACCTTC. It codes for CASSLVSGGHYGYTF.

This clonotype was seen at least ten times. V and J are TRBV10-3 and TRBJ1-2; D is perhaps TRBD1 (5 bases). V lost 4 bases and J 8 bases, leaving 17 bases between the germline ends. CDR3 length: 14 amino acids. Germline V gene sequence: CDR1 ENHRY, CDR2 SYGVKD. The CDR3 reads CAISVGEGAAGYTF. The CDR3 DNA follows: TGTGCCATCAGTGTGGGCGAAGGGGCGGCAGGCTACACCTTC.

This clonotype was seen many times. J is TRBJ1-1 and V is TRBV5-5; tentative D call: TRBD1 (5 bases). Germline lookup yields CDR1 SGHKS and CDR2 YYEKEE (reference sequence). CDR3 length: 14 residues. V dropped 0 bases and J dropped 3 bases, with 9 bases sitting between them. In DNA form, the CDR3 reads TGTGCCAGCAGCTTGGGACCCAGGGACACTGAAGCTTTCTTT. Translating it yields CASSLGPRDTEAFF. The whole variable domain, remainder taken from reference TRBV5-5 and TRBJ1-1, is DAGVTQSPTHLIKTRGQQVTLRCSPISGHKSVSWYQQVLGQGPQFIFQYYEKEERGRGNFPDRFSARQFPNYSSELNVNALLLGDSALYLCASSLGPRDTEAFFGQGTRLTVV.

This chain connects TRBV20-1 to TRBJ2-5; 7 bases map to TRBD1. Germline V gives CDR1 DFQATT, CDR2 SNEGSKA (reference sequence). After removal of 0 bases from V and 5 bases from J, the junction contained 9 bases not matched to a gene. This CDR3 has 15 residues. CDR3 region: CSARDYRGGLETQYF. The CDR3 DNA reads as TGCAGTGCTAGAGATTATCGAGGGGGCCTGGAGACCCAGTACTTC.

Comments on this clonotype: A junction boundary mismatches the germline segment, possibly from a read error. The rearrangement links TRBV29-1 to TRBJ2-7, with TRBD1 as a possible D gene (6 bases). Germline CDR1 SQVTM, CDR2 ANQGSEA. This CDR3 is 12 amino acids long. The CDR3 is CSVETQPGEQNF. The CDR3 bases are TGCAGCGTTGAAACACAGCCAGGGGAGCAGAACTTC.

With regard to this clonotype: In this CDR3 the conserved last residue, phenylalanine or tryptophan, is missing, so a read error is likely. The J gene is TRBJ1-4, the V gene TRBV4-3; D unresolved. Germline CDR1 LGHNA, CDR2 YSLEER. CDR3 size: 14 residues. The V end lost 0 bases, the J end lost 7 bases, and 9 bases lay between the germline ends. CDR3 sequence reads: CASSQEFRGEKLFL. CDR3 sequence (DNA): TGCGCCAGCAGCCAAGAATTCCGGGGTGAAAAACTGTTTCTT.

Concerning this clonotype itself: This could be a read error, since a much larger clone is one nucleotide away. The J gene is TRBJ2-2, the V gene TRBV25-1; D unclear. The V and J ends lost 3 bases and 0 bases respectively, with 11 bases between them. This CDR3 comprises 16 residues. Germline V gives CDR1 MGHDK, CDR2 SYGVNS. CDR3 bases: TGTGCCAGCAGTGACAGAAGGGCTTCGAACACCGGGGAGCTGTTTTTT. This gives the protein CASSDRRASNTGELFF.

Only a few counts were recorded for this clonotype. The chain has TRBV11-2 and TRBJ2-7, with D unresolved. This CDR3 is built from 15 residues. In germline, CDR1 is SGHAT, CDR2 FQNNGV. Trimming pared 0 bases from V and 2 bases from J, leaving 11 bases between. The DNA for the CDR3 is TGTGCCAGCAGCTTAGATCTTGCCGAAGCCTACGAGCAGTACTTC. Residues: CASSLDLAEAYEQYF.